This T cell receptor (beta chain) emerged from a study of blood T cell repertoires in COVID-19. In the study overall: Acute-phase and convalescent COVID-19 samples originated in the United States, Italy and Spain. PBMCs, B-cell-depleted T cells, or T cells provided the cDNA or gDNA that made up the material.

The protocol was immunoSEQ multiplex PCR, while the TCRdb copy is restricted to in-frame clones and leaves out a portion. Of 200,000 to 300,000 clones listed, 80% to 90% are singletons. Sequenced input: peripheral blood. The TCR originated in a woman aged 50 to 65 with acute or convalescent COVID-19.

CDR3 protein: CASSPTGQTLNEKLFF. CDR3 DNA sequence: TGCGCCAGCAGCCCAACCGGACAGACCTTAAATGAAAAACTGTTTTTT. The rearrangement links TRBV5-1 to TRBJ1-4, with D perhaps matching TRBD1 (6 bases). The CDR3 extends over 16 amino acids. Germline values: CDR1 SGHRS, CDR2 YFSETQ. V was shortened by 4 bases and J by 5 bases, with 18 bases between the two germline ends.